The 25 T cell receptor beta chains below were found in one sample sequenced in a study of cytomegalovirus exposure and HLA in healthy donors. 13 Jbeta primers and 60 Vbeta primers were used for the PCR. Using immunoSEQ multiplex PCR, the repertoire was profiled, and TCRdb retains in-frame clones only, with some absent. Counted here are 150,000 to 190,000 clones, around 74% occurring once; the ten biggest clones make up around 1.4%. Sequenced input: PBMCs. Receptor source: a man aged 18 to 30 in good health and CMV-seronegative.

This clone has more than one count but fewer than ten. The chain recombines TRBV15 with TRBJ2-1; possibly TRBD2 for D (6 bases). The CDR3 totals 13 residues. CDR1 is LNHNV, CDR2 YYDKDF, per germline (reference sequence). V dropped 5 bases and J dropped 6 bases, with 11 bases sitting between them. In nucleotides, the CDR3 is TGTGCCACCAGCGGGAGGCCCCCCAATGAGCAGTTCTTC. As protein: CATSGRPPNEQFF.

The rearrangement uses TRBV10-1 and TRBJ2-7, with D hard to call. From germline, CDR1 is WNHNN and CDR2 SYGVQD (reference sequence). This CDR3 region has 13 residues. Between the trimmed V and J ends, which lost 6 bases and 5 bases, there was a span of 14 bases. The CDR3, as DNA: TGCGCCAGCAGATTAAGAGGCGGCCACGAGCAGTACTTC. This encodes CASRLRGGHEQYF.

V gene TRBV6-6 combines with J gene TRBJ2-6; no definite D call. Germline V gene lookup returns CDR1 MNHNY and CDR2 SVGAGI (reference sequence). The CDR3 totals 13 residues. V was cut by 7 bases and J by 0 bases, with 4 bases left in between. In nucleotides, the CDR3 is TGTGCCAGCACAAACTCTGGGGCCAACGTCCTGACTTTC. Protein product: CASTNSGANVLTF.

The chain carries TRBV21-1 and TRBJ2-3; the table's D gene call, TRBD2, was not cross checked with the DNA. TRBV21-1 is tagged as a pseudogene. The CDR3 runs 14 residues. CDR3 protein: CASNPSGSTDTQYF. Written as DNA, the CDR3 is TGTGCCAGCAACCCTAGCGGGAGCACAGATACGCAGTATTTT.

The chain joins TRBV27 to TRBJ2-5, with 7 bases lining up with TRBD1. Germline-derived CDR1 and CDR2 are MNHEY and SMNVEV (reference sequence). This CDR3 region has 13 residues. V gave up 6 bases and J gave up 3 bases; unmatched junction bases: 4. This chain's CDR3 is CASSRQGKETQYF. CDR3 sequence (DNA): TGTGCCAGCAGCCGACAGGGAAAAGAGACCCAGTACTTC.

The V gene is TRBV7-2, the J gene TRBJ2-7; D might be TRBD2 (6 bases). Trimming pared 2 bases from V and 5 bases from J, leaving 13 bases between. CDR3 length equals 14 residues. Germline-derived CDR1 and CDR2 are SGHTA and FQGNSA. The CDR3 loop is CASSLPGVVHEQYF. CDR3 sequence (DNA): TGTGCCAGCAGCTTACCGGGAGTAGTCCACGAGCAGTACTTC. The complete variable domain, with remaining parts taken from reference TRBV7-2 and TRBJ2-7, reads GAGVSQSPSNKVTEKGKDVELRCDPISGHTALYWYRQSLGQGLEFLIYFQGNSAPDKSGLPSDRFSAERTGGSVSTLTIQRTQQEDSAVYLCASSLPGVVHEQYFGPGTRLTVT.

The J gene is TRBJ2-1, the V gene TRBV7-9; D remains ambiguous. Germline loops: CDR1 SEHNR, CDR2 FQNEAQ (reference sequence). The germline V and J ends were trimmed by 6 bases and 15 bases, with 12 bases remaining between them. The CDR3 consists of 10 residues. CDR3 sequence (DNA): TGTGCCAGCAGTAACCAAACACCGTTCTTC. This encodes CASSNQTPFF.

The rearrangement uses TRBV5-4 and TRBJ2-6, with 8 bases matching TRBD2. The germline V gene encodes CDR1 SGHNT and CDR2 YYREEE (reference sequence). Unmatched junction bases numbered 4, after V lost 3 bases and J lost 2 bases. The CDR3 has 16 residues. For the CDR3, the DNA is TGTGCCAGCAGCTCCCGGGGGGGAGCTGGGGCCAACGTCCTGACTTTC. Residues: CASSSRGGAGANVLTF.

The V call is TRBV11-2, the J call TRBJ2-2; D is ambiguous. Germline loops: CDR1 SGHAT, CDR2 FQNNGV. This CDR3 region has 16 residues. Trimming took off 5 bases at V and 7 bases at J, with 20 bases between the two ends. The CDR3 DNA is TGTGCCAGCAGCCGACAACACACTCAAAACGGCGGGGAGCTGTTTTTT. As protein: CASSRQHTQNGGELFF.

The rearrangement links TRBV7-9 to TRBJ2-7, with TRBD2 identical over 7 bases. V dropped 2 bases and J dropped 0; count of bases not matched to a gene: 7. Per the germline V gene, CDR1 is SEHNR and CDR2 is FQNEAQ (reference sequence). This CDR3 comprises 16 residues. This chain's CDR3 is CASSLTASGTSYEQYF. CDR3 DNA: TGTGCCAGCAGCTTAACGGCTAGCGGAACCTCCTACGAGCAGTACTTC.

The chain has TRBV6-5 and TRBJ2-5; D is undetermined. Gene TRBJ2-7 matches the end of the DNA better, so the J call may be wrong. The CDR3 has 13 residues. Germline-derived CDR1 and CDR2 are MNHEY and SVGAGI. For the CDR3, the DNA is TGTGCCAGCAGTTACCTCCTGGACTACGAGCAGTACTTC. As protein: CASSYLLDYEQYF.

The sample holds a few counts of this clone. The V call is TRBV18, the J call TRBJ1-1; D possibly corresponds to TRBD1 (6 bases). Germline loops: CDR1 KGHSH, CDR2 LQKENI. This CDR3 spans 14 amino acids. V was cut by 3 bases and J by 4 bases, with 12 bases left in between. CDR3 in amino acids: CASSPTGRGTEAFF. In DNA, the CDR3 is TGTGCCAGCTCACCTACAGGGCGCGGCACTGAAGCTTTCTTT.

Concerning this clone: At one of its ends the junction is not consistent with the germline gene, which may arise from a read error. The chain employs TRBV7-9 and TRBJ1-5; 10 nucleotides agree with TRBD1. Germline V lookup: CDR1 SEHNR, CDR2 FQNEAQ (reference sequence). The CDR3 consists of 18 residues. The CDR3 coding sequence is TGTTCCAGCAGCCGTAAATGGGACAGGGGTCGGGGCAATCAGCCCCAGCATTTT. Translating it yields CSSSRKWDRGRGNQPQHF.

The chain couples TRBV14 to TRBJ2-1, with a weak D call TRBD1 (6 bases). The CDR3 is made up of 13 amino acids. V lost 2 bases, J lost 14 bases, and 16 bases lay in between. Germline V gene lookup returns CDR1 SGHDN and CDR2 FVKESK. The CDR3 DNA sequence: TGTGCCAGCAGCCAACAGAGGGGGAGCTCGGAGTTCTTC. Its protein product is CASSQQRGSSEFF.

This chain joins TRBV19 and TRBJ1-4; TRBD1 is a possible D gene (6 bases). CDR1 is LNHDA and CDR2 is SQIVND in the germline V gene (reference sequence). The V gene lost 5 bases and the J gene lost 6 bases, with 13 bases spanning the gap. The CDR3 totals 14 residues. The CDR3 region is CASSPPGVDEKLFF. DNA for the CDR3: TGTGCCAGTAGTCCTCCAGGGGTAGATGAAAAACTGTTTTTT.

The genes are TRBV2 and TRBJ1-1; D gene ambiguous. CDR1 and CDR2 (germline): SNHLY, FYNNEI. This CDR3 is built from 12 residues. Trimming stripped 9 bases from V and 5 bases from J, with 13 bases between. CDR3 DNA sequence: TGTGCCAGGGGGAGCCGACAAACTGAAGCTTTCTTT. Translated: CARGSRQTEAFF.

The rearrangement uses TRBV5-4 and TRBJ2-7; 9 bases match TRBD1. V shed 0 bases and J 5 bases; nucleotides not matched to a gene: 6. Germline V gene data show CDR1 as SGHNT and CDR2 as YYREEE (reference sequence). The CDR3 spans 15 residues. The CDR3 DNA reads TGTGCCAGCAGCTTGGACAGGGGGCCGGCTCACGAGCAGTACTTC. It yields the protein CASSLDRGPAHEQYF. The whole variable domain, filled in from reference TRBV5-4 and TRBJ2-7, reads ETGVTQSPTHLIKTRGQQVTLRCSSQSGHNTVSWYQQALGQGPQFIFQYYREEENGRGNFPPRFSGLQFPNYSSELNVNALELDDSALYLCASSLDRGPAHEQYFGPGTRLTVT.

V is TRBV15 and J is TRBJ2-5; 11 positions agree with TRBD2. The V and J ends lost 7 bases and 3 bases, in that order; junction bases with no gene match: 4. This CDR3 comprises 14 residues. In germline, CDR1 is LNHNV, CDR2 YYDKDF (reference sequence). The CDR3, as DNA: TGTGCCACCAACCCGGGACTAGCGGAAGAGACCCAGTACTTC. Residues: CATNPGLAEETQYF.

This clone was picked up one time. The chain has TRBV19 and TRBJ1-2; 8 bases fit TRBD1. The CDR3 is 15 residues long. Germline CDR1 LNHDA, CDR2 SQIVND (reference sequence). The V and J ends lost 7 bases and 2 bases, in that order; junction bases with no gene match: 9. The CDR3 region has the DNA TGTGCCAGTACTCACCCCCGGACAGGGAACTATGGCTACACCTTC. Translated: CASTHPRTGNYGYTF.

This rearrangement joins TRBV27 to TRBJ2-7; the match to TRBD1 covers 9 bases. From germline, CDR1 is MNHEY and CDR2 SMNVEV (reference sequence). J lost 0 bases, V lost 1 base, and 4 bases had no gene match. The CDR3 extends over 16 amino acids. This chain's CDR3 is CASSLLGQGPSYEQYF. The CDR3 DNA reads TGTGCCAGCAGTTTATTGGGACAGGGTCCCTCCTACGAGCAGTACTTC.

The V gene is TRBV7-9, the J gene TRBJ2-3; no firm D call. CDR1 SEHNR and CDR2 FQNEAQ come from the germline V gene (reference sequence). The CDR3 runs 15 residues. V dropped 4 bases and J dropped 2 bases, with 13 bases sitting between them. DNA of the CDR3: TGTGCCAGCAGCTCCACAGTTCCCCCCACAGATACGCAGTATTTT. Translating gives CASSSTVPPTDTQYF.

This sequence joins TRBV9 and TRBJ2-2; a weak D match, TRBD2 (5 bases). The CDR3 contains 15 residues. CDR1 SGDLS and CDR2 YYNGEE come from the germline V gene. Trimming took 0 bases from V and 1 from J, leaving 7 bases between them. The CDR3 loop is CASSVGGKNTGELFF. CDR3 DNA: TGTGCCAGCAGCGTAGGAGGGAAGAACACCGGGGAGCTGTTTTTT.

CDR3 loop: CASSETSGPPYEQYF. DNA of the CDR3: TGTGCCAGCAGCGAGACTAGCGGGCCCCCCTACGAGCAGTACTTC. The rearrangement joins TRBV9 to TRBJ2-7, with 10 bases that match TRBD2. The CDR3 totals 15 residues. The V gene end was trimmed by 3 bases and the J gene end by 2 bases; junction bases not matched to a gene: 5. The germline CDR1 and CDR2 sequences are SGDLS and YYNGEE.

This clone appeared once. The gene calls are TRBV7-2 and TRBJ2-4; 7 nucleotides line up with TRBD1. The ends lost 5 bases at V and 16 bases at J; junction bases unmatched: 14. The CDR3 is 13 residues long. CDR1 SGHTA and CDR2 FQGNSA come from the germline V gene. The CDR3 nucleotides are TGTGCCAGCAGCCGAGGTCGGGACAGCCAAAAATACTTC. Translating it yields CASSRGRDSQKYF.

The CDR3 DNA is TGTGCCAGCAGTTTAGGAGGGGTCAATGAGCAGTTCTTC. Residues: CASSLGGVNEQFF. The V and J genes are TRBV27 and TRBJ2-1; maybe TRBD2 (6 bases). The length of the CDR3 is 13 residues. V was trimmed by 2 bases and J by 6 bases, leaving 8 bases between them. CDR1 and CDR2 from the germline V gene are MNHEY and SMNVEV (reference sequence).